The T cell receptor beta chain described here comes from a study of blood T cell repertoires in COVID-19. The overall study: Samples came from the United States, Italy and Spain, spanning acute and convalescent COVID-19. The cDNA or gDNA used as material had been derived from T cells, B-cell-depleted T cells, or PBMCs.

How the authors handled the data: Counts of nucleated cells, estimated from reference gene primer amplification, were obtained. Here immunoSEQ multiplex PCR was the method, and the copy in TCRdb shows in-frame clones only, minus some. That table is the source of V, J and clone size, and D and trimming were worked out from the DNA. This sample has approximately 300,000 clones, with about 85% found just once. The germline V and J ends were trimmed by 4 bases and 0 bases, with 16 bases remaining between them. The CDR3 has 16 amino acids. Germline assignment: CDR1 PRHDT and CDR2 FYEKMQ (reference sequence).

The TCR comes from a human donor with COVID-19, enrolled during active disease. The donor label of this sample is uncertain. This chain uses TRBV13 with TRBJ2-7, with D tentatively TRBD2 (5 bases). The sequencing input was peripheral blood. The CDR3 nucleotides are TGTGCCAGCAGCTCTCCTTCACCGGGATCCTCCTACGAGCAGTACTTC. Residues: CASSSPSPGSSYEQYF.